This is a list of T cell receptor beta chains from one sample in a study of T and B cells in COVID-19 patients. TCRdb called the multiplex PCR reads again in MiXCR, with one record for every CDR3 protein. In the table there are 6,000 or so distinct CDR3 sequences, 25% to 30% of which are singletons. The sample comprised blood. The receptors come from a human donor with active COVID-19. Both conserved end residues are part of each CDR3. Fields, in order: J gene, clone size, D gene, V gene, CDR3 DNA, CDR3 protein. A D gene is named only where the DNA matches it firmly. Some rows have no size entry. The others give once, few or many, or a class for an expanded clone.

j_gene: TRBJ2-3
abundance: .
d_gene: TRBD1
v_gene: TRBV4-3
CDR3nt: TGTGCCAGCAGCCAACTTATCCGACAGGGTGGGCGGCTGAGGACCTTTGAGGATACGCAGTATTTT
CDR3aa: CASSQLIRQGGRLRTFEDTQYF

j_gene: TRBJ2-2
abundance: few
d_gene: .
v_gene: TRBV7-2
CDR3nt: TGTGCCTCAGCGGCGGGACCGGACACCGGGGAGCTGTTTTTT
CDR3aa: CASAAGPDTGELFF

j_gene: TRBJ2-3
abundance: medium-sized
d_gene: .
v_gene: TRBV7-2
CDR3nt: TGTGCCAGCAGCTTAGCGACCGTTGCCACAGATACGCAGTATTTT
CDR3aa: CASSLATVATDTQYF

j_gene: TRBJ2-7
abundance: .
d_gene: TRBD2
v_gene: TRBV27
CDR3nt: TGTGCCAGCAGCCGTCGGGGGGGCCCCTACGAGCAGTACTTC
CDR3aa: CASSRRGGPYEQYF

j_gene: TRBJ1-1
abundance: medium-sized
d_gene: .
v_gene: TRBV19
CDR3nt: TGTGCCAGTAGCCTTCAGGGCGAAGCTTTCTTT
CDR3aa: CASSLQGEAFF

j_gene: TRBJ2-1
abundance: .
d_gene: .
v_gene: TRBV20-1
CDR3nt: TGCAGTGCTCAGAGAGGGCTAGGAAGCAATGAGCAGTTCTTC
CDR3aa: CSAQRGLGSNEQFF

j_gene: TRBJ2-3
abundance: few
d_gene: .
v_gene: TRBV5-4
CDR3nt: TGTGCCAGCAGCCTGACTAGTGGGCGATCAGATACGCAGTATTTT
CDR3aa: CASSLTSGRSDTQYF

j_gene: TRBJ1-5
abundance: few
d_gene: .
v_gene: TRBV18
CDR3nt: TGTGCCAGCTCACGTGGTTTCGATCAGCCCCAGCATTTT
CDR3aa: CASSRGFDQPQHF

j_gene: TRBJ1-5
abundance: .
d_gene: .
v_gene: TRBV20-1
CDR3nt: TGCAGTGCTAGAGATCGGGCAGGGATTGGTTATCAGCCCCAGCATTTT
CDR3aa: CSARDRAGIGYQPQHF

j_gene: TRBJ2-3
abundance: medium-sized
d_gene: .
v_gene: TRBV5-6
CDR3nt: TGTGCCAGCAGGCAACCTGGGACGGTGGATACGCAGTATTTT
CDR3aa: CASRQPGTVDTQYF

j_gene: TRBJ2-3
abundance: .
d_gene: TRBD2
v_gene: TRBV27
CDR3nt: TGTGCCAGCAGCTTCCGGAGGACTAGCGGCCAAGATACGCAGTATTTT
CDR3aa: CASSFRRTSGQDTQYF

j_gene: TRBJ1-5
abundance: medium-sized
d_gene: .
v_gene: TRBV6-5
CDR3nt: TGTGCCAGCAGTTACTCGGGAGGAAATCAGCCCCAGCATTTT
CDR3aa: CASSYSGGNQPQHF

j_gene: TRBJ2-5
abundance: .
d_gene: TRBD2
v_gene: TRBV4-3
CDR3nt: TGTGCCAGCAGACGACTAGCGGACCAAGAGACCCAGTACTTC
CDR3aa: CASRRLADQETQYF